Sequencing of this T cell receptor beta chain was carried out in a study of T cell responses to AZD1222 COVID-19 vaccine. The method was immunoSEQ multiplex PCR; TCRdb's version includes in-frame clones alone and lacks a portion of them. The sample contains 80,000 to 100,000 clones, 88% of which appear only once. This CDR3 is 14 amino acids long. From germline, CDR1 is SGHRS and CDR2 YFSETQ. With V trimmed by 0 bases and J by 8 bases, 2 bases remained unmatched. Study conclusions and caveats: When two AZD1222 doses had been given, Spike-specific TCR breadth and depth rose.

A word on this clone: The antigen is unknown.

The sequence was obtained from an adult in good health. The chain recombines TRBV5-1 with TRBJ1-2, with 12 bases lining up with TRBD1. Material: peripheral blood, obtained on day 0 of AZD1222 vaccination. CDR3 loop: CASSLAGTGGGYTF. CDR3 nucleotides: TGCGCCAGCAGCTTGGCCGGGACAGGGGGCGGCTACACCTTC.